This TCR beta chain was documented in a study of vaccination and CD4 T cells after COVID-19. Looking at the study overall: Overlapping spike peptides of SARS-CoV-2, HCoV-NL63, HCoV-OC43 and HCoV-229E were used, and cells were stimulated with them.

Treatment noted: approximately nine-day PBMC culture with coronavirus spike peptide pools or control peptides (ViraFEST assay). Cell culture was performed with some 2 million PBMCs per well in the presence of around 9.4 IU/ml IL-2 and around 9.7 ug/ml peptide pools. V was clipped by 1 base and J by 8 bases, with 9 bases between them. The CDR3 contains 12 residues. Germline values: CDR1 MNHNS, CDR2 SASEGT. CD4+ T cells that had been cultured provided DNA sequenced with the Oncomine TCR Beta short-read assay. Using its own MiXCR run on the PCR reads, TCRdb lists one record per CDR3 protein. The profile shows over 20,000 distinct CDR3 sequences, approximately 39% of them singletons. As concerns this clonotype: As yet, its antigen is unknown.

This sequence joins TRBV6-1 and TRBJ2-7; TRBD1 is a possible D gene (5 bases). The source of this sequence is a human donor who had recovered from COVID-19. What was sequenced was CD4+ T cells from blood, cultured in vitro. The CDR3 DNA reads TGTGCCAGCAGTGAAGTGCAGGGCCAGCAGTACTTC. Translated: CASSEVQGQQYF.